This TCR beta chain was captured in a study of CD8 T cells in ankylosing spondylitis (TCRdb year 2017). Study-level background: The study set out to find disease-linked TCR variants by profiling T cell receptor beta repertoires in ankylosing spondylitis patients and healthy donors. The full study cohort was made up of 25 ankylosing spondylitis patients and approximately 100 healthy donors. Samples of peripheral blood were taken, and for ankylosing spondylitis patients, synovial fluid was collected as well. Findings and caveats that apply to the study as a whole: A TCR beta motif of seven or eight highly homologous amino acid variants appeared characteristic of blood from ankylosing spondylitis patients. The disease-linked clones were reported to be significantly enriched in matched synovial fluid samples from ankylosing spondylitis patients. Some motif variants were previously reported in synovial fluid and blood of reactive arthritis patients, suggesting common disease-initiation mechanisms. In peripheral blood, the disease-linked clones were found at relatively low frequencies and had a CD8+ phenotype.

V is shortened by 3 bases, J by 0 bases, and the region joining them spans 20 bases. Including the terminal cysteine and phenylalanine, the CDR3 comprises 18 residues. Left in the record is the CDR3 DNA by itself, 54 bases read in frame from the first base. As encoded in the germline V gene (reference sequence), CDR1 is DFQATT while CDR2 is SNEGSKA. A remark on this clonotype: Its antigen is unknown. Qualities for individual bases were not recorded, and no much larger clone is one base off.

Sequencing instrument: Illumina HiSeq 2500. TCR beta libraries were prepared by quantitative 5'-RACE with molecular barcodes. In the source study's methods: To identify disease-linked TCR variants, a new computational method was used, one built on a probabilistic model of VDJ rearrangement. Clones were called with MiXCR by TCRdb after fastp trimmed the public reads at Q25, and only in-frame beta chains were retained. Rows are combined by CDR3 protein, so each entry shows the most common genes and DNA. It is TCRdb's table, rather than the study itself, that gives the V and J calls and clone size. Recorded for this sample are about 100,000 distinct CDR3 sequences; around 10% of them occurred a single time. Approximately 4.8% of the sample is in the top ten clones.

The sequence links TRBV20-1 to TRBJ1-4, and perhaps TRBD1 as D gene, on 6 matching bases. The material sequenced was blood, either unsorted or a sorted T cell fraction (not recorded which). This clonotype was sampled from a male donor with ankylosing spondylitis or in good health (not recorded which). The CDR3 protein: CSAREMNGGPATNEKLFF. The DNA is TGCAGTGCTAGGGAAATGAACGGGGGGCCGGCAACTAATGAAAAACTGTTTTTT.